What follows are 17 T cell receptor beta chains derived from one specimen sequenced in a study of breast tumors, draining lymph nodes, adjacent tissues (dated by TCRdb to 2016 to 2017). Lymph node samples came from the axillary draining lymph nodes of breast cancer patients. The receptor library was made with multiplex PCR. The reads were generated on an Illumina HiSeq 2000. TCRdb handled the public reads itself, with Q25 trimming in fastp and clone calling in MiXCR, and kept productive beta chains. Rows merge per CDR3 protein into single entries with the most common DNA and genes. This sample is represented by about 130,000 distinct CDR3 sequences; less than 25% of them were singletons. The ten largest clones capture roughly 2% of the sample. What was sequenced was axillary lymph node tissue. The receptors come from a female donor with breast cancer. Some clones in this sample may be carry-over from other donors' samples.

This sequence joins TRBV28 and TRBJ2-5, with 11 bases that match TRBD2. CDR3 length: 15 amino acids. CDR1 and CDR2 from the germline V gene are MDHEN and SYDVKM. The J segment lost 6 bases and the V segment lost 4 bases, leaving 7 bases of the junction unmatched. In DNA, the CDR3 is TGTGCCAGCAGTTCCCCTAGCGGGAGGAGAAAGACCCAGTACTTC. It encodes CASSSPSGRRKTQYF. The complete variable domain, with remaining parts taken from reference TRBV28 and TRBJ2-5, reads DVKVTQSSRYLVKRTGEKVFLECVQDMDHENMFWYRQDPGLGLRLIYFSYDVKMKEKGDIPEGYSVSREKKERFSLILESASTNQTSMYLCASSSPSGRRKTQYFGPGTRLLVL.

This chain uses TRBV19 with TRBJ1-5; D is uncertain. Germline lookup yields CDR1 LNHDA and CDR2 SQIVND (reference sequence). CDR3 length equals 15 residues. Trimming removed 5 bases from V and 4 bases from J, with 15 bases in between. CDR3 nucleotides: TGTGCCAGTAGTTTAACGGCAGGCTTAAATCAGCCCCAGCATTTT. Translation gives CASSLTAGLNQPQHF.

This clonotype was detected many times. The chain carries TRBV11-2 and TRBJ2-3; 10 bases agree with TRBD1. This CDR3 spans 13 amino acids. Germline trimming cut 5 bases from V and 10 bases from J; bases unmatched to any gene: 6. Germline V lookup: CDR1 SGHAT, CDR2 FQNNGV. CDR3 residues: CASSATGQGSQYF. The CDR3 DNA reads TGTGCCAGCAGCGCCACGGGACAGGGGTCGCAGTATTTT. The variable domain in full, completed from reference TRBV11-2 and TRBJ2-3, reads EAGVAQSPRYKIIEKRQSVAFWCNPISGHATLYWYQQILGQGPKLLIQFQNNGVVDDSQLPKDRFSAERLKGVDSTLKIQPAKLEDSAVYLCASSATGQGSQYFGPGTRLTVL.

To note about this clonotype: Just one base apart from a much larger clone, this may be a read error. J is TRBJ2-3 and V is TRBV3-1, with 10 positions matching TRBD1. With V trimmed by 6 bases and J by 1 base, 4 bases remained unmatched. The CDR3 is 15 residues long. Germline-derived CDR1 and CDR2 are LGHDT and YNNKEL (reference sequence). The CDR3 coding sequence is TGTGCCAGCAGGGCCGGGACAGGGGGCACAGATACGCAGTATTTT. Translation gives CASRAGTGGTDTQYF.

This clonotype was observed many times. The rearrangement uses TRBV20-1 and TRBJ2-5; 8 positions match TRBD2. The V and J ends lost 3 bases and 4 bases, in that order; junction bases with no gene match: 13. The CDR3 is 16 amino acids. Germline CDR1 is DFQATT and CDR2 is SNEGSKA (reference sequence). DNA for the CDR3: TGCAGTGCTAGCGGGGGGGCCACTTTGTATTCAGAGACCCAGTACTTC. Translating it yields CSASGGATLYSETQYF.

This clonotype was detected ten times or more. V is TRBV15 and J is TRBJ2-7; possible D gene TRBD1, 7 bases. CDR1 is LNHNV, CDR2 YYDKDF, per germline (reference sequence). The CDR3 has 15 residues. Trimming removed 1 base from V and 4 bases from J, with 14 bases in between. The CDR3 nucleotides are TGTGCCACCAGCAGAGGGCGGGACAGACTTTACGAGCAGTACTTC. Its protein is CATSRGRDRLYEQYF. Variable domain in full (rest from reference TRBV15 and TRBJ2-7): DAMVIQNPRYQVTQFGKPVTLSCSQTLNHNVMYWYQQKSSQAPKLLFHYYDKDFNNEADTPDNFQSRRPNTSFCFLDIRSPGLGDTAMYLCATSRGRDRLYEQYFGPGTRLTVT.

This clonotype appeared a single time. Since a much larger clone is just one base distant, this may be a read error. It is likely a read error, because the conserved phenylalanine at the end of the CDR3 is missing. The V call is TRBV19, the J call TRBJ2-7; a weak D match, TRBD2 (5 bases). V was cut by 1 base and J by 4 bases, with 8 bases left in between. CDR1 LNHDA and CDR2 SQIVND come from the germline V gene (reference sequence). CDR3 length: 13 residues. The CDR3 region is CASSIVEGYEQYL. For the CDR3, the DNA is TGTGCCAGTAGTATAGTCGAGGGATACGAGCAGTACCTC.

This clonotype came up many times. The CDR3 spells CASSVMLGNEKLFF. CDR3 nucleotide sequence: TGTGCCAGCAGCGTGATGCTTGGGAATGAAAAACTGTTTTTT. The chain has TRBV7-9 and TRBJ1-4; D unresolved. The germline V gene has CDR1 SEHNR and CDR2 FQNEAQ (reference sequence). Trimming took off 5 bases at V and 5 bases at J, with 12 bases between the two ends. The CDR3 covers 14 residues. The variable domain in full, with the rest retrieved from reference TRBV7-9 and TRBJ1-4, is DTGVSQNPRHKITKRGQNVTFRCDPISEHNRLYWYRQTLGQGPEFLTYFQNEAQLEKSRLLSDRFSAERPKGSFSTLEIQRTEQGDSAMYLCASSVMLGNEKLFFGSGTQLSVL.

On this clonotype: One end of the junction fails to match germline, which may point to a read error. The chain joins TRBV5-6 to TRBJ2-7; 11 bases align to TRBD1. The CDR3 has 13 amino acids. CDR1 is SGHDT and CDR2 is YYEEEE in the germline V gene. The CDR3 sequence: CAGSWDRGGEQYF. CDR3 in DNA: TGTGCCGGCAGCTGGGACAGGGGGGGCGAGCAGTACTTC.

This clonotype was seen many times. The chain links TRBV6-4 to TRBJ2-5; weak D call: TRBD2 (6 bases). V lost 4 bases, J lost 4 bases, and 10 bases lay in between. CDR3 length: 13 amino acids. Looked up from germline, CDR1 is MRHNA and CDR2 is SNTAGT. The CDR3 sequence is CASSGRLGETQYF. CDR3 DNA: TGTGCCAGCAGTGGAAGACTAGGAGAGACCCAGTACTTC.

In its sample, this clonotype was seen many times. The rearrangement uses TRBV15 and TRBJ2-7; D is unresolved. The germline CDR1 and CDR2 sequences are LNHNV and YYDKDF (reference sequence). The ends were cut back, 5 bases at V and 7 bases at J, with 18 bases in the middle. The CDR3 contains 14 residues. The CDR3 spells CATSPARVAGEQYF. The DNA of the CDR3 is TGTGCCACCAGCCCCGCCCGGGTCGCTGGGGAGCAGTACTTC.

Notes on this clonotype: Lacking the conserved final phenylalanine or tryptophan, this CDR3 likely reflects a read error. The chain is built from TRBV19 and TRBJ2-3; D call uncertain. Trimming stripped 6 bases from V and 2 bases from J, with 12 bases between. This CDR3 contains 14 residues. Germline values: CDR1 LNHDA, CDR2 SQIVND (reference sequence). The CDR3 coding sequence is TGTGCCAGTAGGGAGCAAGAGGTCACAGATACGCAGTATCTT. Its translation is CASREQEVTDTQYL.

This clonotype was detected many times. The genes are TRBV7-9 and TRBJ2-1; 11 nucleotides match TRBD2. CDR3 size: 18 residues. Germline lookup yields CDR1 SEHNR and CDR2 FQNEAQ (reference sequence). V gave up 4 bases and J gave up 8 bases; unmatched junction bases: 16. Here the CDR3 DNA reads TGTGCCAGCAGCTCGGGGGTTACGACTAGCGGGATTTTATATGAGCAGTTCTTC. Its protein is CASSSGVTTSGILYEQFF.

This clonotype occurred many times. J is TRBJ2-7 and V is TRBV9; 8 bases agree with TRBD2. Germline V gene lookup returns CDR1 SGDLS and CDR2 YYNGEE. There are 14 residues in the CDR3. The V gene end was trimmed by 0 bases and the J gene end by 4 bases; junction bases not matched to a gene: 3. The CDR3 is CASSVAAGAYEQYF. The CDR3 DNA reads TGTGCCAGCAGCGTAGCAGCGGGAGCTTACGAGCAGTACTTC. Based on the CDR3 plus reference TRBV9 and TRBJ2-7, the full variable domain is DSGVTQTPKHLITATGQRVTLRCSPRSGDLSVYWYQQSLDQGLQFLIQYYNGEERAKGNILERFSAQQFPDLHSELNLSSLELGDSALYFCASSVAAGAYEQYFGPGTRLTVT.

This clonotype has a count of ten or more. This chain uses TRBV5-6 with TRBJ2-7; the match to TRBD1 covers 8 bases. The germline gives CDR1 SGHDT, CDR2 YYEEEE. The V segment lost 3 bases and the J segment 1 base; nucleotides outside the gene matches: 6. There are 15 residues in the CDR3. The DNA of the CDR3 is TGTGCCAGCAGCTCTCGAGGACAGGGTTCCTACGAGCAGTACTTC. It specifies CASSSRGQGSYEQYF.

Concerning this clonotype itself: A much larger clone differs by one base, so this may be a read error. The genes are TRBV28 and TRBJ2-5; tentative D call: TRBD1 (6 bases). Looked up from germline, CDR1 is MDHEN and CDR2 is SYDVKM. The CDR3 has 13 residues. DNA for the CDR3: TGTGCCAGCAGGGAACAGGGTTTGAAGACCCAGTGCTTC. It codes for CASREQGLKTQCF. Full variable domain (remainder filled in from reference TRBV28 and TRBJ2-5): DVKVTQSSRYLVKRTGEKVFLECVQDMDHENMFWYRQDPGLGLRLIYFSYDVKMKEKGDIPEGYSVSREKKERFSLILESASTNQTSMYLCASREQGLKTQCFGPGTRLLVL.

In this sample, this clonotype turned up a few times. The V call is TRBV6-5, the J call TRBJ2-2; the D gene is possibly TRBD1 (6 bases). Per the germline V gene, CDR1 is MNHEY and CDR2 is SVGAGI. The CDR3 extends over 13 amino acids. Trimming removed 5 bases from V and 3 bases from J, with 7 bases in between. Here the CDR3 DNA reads TGTGCCAGCAGTCGGACAGACACCGGGGAGCTGTTTTTT. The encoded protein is CASSRTDTGELFF.